A selection of T cell receptor beta chains follows, all from one sample in a study of T cell repertoires in cytomegalovirus infection. What these receptors recognize is not known. In TCRdb, the reads were re-called with MiXCR into one record per CDR3 protein. The table shows approximately 110,000 distinct CDR3 sequences, with roughly two fifths occurring only once. The sequenced sample was CD8+ T cells from cultured PBMCs, obtained from culture after CMV antigen stimulation. Source of these receptors: a human donor in good health (CMV status not recorded). Some clones in this sample may be carry-over from other donors' samples. Both conserved end residues are part of each CDR3. Fields, in order: clone size, J gene, D gene, V gene, CDR3 protein, CDR3 DNA. The D gene is left open where the match is weak. The listing skips clone size in some rows; elsewhere it reads once, few, many or a size class.

NA TRBJ2-7 NA TRBV12-3/TRBV12-4 CASKIGGDYEQYF TGTGCCAGCAAGATAGGGGGTGATTACGAGCAGTACTTC
once TRBJ2-5 NA TRBV19 CASSNEYQETQYF TGTGCCAGTAGTAATGAATACCAAGAGACCCAGTACTTC
NA TRBJ1-5 NA TRBV2 CASNRRWDQPQHF TGTGCCAGCAATAGGAGGTGGGATCAGCCCCAGCATTTT
NA TRBJ2-2 NA TRBV15 CATGQPNTGELFF TGTGCCACCGGACAGCCGAACACCGGGGAGCTGTTTTTT
NA TRBJ2-1 TRBD2 TRBV4-1 CASSQDPSGGNEQFF TGCGCCAGCAGCCAAGATCCCTCGGGGGGCAATGAGCAGTTCTTC
NA TRBJ2-7 NA TRBV29-1 CSVEDPRTAEQYF TGCAGCGTTGAAGATCCCCGGACAGCCGAGCAGTACTTC
NA TRBJ1-1 NA TRBV7-4 CASRGENTEAFF TGTGCCAGCAGAGGCGAGAACACTGAAGCTTTCTTT
NA TRBJ1-1 NA TRBV7-9 CASSYRTPGDTEAFF TGTGCCAGCAGCTATAGGACCCCAGGGGACACTGAAGCTTTCTTT
NA TRBJ1-4 TRBD1 TRBV5-1 CASSFGQGLLTNEKLFF TGCGCCAGCAGCTTCGGACAGGGACTCTTGACTAATGAAAAACTGTTTTTT
NA TRBJ2-1 TRBD2 TRBV12-3/TRBV12-4 CASSAGGQEQFF TGTGCCAGCAGCGCGGGGGGGCAGGAGCAGTTCTTC
few TRBJ2-5 TRBD2 TRBV7-8 CASSLGLAGLGTQYF TGTGCCAGCAGCTTGGGACTAGCGGGGTTGGGGACCCAGTACTTC
NA TRBJ1-1 NA TRBV18 CASSVGTKNTEAFF TGTGCCAGCTCCGTTGGGACAAAGAACACTGAAGCTTTCTTT
NA TRBJ1-5 NA TRBV25-1 CASSPQEDQPQHF TGTGCCAGCAGTCCCCAAGAGGATCAGCCCCAGCATTTT
NA TRBJ2-5 TRBD2 TRBV7-9 CASSPGTSGGKTQYF TGTGCCAGCAGCCCGGGGACTAGCGGGGGAAAGACCCAGTACTTC
NA TRBJ1-2 NA TRBV28 CASTLRAGSYGYTF TGTGCCAGCACCCTTCGAGCAGGGAGCTATGGCTACACCTTC
NA TRBJ1-5 NA TRBV27 CASSPDVSNQPQHF TGTGCCAGCAGTCCCGACGTTAGCAATCAGCCCCAGCATTTT
NA TRBJ1-6 TRBD1 TRBV27 CASSLGTGGDSPLHF TGTGCCAGCAGTTTAGGGACAGGGGGGGATTCACCCCTCCACTTT
NA TRBJ2-1 NA TRBV12-3/TRBV12-4 CASSEGVNEQFF TGTGCCAGCAGTGAAGGGGTCAATGAGCAGTTCTTC
few TRBJ2-3 TRBD2 TRBV6-1 CARRGGGNRADTQYF TGTGCCAGGAGGGGCGGGGGGAACCGGGCAGATACGCAGTATTTT
NA TRBJ1-5 NA TRBV27 CASGGPSNQPQHF TGTGCCAGCGGGGGGCCAAGCAATCAGCCCCAGCATTTT
NA TRBJ2-7 NA TRBV5-1 CASSPSGLDYEQYF TGCGCCAGCAGCCCCTCCGGCTTGGACTACGAGCAGTACTTC
many TRBJ2-7 NA TRBV5-1 CASSLSGTTGTYEQYF TGCGCCAGCAGCCTATCCGGGACTACAGGGACCTACGAGCAGTACTTC
few TRBJ2-7 NA TRBV3-1 CASSPSRATYEQYF TGTGCCAGCAGCCCGTCGAGGGCGACCTACGAGCAGTACTTC
NA TRBJ2-7 TRBD1 TRBV7-8 CASRLSPQGEIDEQYF TGTGCCAGCAGATTAAGCCCCCAGGGGGAGATCGACGAGCAGTACTTC
NA TRBJ1-1 NA TRBV18 CASSPDPGFEAFF TGTGCCAGCTCACCAGATCCAGGGTTCGAAGCTTTCTTT
NA TRBJ2-7 NA TRBV14 CASSLTQGRAYEQYF TGTGCCAGCAGCCTAACCCAGGGAAGAGCCTACGAGCAGTACTTC
NA TRBJ2-1 TRBD2 TRBV7-9 CASSSGLAGERGEQFF TGTGCCAGCAGCTCGGGACTAGCGGGGGAGAGGGGTGAGCAGTTCTTC
once TRBJ2-5 NA TRBV3-1 CASSQIVGGGTQETQYF TGTGCCAGCAGCCAAATCGTCGGCGGGGGCACCCAAGAGACCCAGTACTTC
NA TRBJ2-2 TRBD1 TRBV6-4 CASGTGAGELFF TGTGCCAGTGGAACAGGGGCCGGGGAGCTGTTTTTT
few TRBJ2-1 TRBD2 TRBV7-8 CASSLPSGGANEQFF TGTGCCAGCAGCTTACCTAGCGGGGGGGCCAATGAGCAGTTCTTC
NA TRBJ2-5 NA TRBV7-9 CASSPYTSSETQYF TGTGCCAGCAGTCCTTATACTAGCTCCGAGACCCAGTACTTC
NA TRBJ1-1 NA TRBV6-6 CASTLTAMVTEAFF TGTGCCAGCACCCTTACGGCCATGGTCACTGAAGCTTTCTTT
NA TRBJ2-1 NA TRBV19 CASSIAHGRVNEQFF TGTGCCAGTAGTATAGCCCACGGCAGGGTAAATGAGCAGTTCTTC
NA TRBJ2-1 TRBD2 TRBV20-1 CSASRGGGDEQFF TGCAGTGCTAGCCGGGGGGGTGGGGATGAGCAGTTCTTC